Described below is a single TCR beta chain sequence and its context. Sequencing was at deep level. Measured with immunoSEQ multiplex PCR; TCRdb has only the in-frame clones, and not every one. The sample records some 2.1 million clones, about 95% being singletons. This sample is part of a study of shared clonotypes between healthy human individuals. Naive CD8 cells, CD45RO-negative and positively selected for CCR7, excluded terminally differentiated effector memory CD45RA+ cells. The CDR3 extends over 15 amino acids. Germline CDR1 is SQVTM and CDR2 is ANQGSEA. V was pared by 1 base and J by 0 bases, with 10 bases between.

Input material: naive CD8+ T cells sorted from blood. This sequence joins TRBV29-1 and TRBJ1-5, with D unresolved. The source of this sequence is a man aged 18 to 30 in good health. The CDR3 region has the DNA TGCAGCGTTGAAGTACGCGGAGATAGCAATCAGCCCCAGCATTTT. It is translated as CSVEVRGDSNQPQHF.